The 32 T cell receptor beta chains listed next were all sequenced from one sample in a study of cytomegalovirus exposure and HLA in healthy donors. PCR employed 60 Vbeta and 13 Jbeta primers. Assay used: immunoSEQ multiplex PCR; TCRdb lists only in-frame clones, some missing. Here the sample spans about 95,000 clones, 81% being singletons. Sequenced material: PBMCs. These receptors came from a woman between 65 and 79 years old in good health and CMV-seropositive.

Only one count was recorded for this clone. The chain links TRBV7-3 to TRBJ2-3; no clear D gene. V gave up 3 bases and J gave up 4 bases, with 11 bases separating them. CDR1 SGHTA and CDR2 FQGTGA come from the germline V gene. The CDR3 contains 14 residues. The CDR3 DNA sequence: TGTGCCAGCAGCTTTGGCAGTCAGTCAGATACGCAGTATTTT. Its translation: CASSFGSQSDTQYF.

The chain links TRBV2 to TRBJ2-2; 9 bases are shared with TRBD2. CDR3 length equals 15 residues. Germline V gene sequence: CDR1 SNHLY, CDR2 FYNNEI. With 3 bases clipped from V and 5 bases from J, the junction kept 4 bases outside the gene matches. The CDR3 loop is CASSDSGSGTGELFF. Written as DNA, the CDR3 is TGTGCCAGCAGTGATAGCGGGAGTGGTACCGGGGAGCTGTTTTTT.

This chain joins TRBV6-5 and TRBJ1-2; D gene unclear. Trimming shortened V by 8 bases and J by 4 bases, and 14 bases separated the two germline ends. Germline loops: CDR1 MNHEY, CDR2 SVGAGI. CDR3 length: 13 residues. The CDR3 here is CASAVGTAYGYTF. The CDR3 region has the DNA TGTGCCAGCGCAGTGGGCACGGCCTATGGCTACACCTTC.

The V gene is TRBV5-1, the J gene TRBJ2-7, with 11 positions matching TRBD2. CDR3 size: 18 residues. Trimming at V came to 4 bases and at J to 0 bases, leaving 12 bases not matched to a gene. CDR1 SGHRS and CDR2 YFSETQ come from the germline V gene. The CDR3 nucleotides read TGCGCCAGCAGCCCGAGGGGACTAGCGGAGCAACTCTCCTACGAGCAGTACTTC. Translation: CASSPRGLAEQLSYEQYF. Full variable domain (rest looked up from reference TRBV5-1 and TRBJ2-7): KAGVTQTPRYLIKTRGQQVTLSCSPISGHRSVSWYQQTPGQGLQFLFEYFSETQRNKGNFPGRFSGRQFSNSRSEMNVSTLELGDSALYLCASSPRGLAEQLSYEQYFGPGTRLTVT.

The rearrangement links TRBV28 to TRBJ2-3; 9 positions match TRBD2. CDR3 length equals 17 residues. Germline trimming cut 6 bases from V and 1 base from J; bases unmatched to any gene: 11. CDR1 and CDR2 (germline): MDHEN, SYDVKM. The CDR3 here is CASSGTSLLGGTDTQYF. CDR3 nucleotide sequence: TGTGCCAGCAGCGGGACTAGCCTACTCGGGGGCACAGATACGCAGTATTTT.

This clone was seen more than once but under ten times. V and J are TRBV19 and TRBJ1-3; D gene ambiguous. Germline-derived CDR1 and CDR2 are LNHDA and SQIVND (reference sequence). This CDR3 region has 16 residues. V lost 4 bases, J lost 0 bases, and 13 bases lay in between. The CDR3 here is CASSTIYTFSGNTIYF. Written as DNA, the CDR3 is TGTGCCAGTAGTACAATTTACACCTTCTCTGGAAACACCATATATTTT.

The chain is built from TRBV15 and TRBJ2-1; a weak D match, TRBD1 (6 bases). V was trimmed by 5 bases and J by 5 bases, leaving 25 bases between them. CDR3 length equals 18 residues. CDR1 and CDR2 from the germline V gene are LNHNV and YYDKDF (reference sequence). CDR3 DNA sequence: TGTGCCACCAGCCCTCCCGGCTTGGCAGGGTGGGGGCACAATGAGCAGTTCTTC. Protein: CATSPPGLAGWGHNEQFF.

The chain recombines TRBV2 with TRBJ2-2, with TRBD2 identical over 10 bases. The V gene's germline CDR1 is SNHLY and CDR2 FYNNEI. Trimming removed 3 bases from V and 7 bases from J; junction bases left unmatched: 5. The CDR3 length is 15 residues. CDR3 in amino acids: CASSESLAGVGELFF. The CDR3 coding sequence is TGTGCCAGCAGTGAGAGCCTAGCGGGGGTCGGGGAGCTGTTTTTT.

The CDR3 nucleotides read TGTGCCAGCAGCCCAGGACAGGGGATAGAGACCCAGTACTTC. It specifies CASSPGQGIETQYF. V is TRBV7-9 and J is TRBJ2-5; 9 bases map to TRBD1. The germline CDR1 and CDR2 sequences are SEHNR and FQNEAQ (reference sequence). The CDR3 sequence is 14 residues long. V lost 5 bases and J lost 4; bases outside the gene matches: 5.

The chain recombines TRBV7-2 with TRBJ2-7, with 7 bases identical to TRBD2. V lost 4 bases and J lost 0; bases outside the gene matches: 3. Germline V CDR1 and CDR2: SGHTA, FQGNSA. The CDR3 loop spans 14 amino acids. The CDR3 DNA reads TGTGCCAGCAGCTGGGACTACCACTCCTACGAGCAGTACTTC. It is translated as CASSWDYHSYEQYF.

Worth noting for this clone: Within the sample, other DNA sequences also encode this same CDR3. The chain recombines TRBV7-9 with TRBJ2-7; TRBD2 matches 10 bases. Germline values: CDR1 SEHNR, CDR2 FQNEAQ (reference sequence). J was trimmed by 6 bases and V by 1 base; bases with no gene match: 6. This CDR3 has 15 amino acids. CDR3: CASSLVSGRASEQYF. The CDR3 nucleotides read TGTGCCAGCAGCTTAGTGAGCGGGAGGGCCTCCGAGCAGTACTTC.

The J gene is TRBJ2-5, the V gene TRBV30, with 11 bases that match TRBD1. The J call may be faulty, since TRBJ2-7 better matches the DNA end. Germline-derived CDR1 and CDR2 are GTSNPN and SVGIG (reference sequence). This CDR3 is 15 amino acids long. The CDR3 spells CAWSGTGGLSYEQYF. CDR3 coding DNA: TGTGCCTGGAGTGGGACAGGGGGCCTTTCCTACGAGCAGTACTTC.

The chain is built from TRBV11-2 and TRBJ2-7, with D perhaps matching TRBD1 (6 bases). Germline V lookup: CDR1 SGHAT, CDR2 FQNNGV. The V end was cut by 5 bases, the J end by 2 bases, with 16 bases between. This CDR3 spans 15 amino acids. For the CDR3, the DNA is TGTGCCAGCAGCCTGACAGTGGGGGCGGCCTACGAGCAGTACTTC. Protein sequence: CASSLTVGAAYEQYF.

CDR3 residues: CASSFIRDRDAFF. CDR3 coding DNA: TGTGCCAGCAGCTTTATCCGGGACAGGGACGCTTTCTTT. The V call is TRBV7-2, the J call TRBJ1-1, with 9 positions matching TRBD1. The CDR3 runs 13 residues. J gave up 11 bases and V 3 bases, and 7 bases lay outside the gene matches. Germline CDR1 SGHTA, CDR2 FQGNSA.

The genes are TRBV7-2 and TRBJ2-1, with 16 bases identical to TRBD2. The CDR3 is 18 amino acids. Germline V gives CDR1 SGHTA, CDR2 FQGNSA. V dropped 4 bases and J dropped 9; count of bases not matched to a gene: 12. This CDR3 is CASSSERGTSGRAGEQFF. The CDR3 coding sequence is TGTGCCAGCAGCTCAGAACGGGGGACTAGCGGGAGGGCGGGTGAGCAGTTCTTC.

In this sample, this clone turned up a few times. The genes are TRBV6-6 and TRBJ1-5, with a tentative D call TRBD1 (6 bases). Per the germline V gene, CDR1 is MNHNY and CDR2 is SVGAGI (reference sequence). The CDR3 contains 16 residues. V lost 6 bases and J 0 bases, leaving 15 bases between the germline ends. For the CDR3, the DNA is TGTGCCAGCAGACTTCAACAGGGAGATAGCAATCAGCCCCAGCATTTT. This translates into CASRLQQGDSNQPQHF.

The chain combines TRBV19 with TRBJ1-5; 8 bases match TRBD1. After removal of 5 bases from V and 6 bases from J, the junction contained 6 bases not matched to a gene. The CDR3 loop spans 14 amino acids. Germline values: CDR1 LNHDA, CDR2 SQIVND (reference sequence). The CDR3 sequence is CASSPDRVIQPQHF. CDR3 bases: TGTGCCAGTAGTCCGGACAGGGTTATTCAGCCCCAGCATTTT.

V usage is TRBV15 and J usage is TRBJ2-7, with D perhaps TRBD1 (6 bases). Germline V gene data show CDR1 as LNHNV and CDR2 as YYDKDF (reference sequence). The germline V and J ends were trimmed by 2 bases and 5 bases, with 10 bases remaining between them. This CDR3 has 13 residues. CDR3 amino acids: CATSRQGPNEQYF. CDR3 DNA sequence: TGTGCCACCAGCAGACAGGGGCCCAACGAGCAGTACTTC.

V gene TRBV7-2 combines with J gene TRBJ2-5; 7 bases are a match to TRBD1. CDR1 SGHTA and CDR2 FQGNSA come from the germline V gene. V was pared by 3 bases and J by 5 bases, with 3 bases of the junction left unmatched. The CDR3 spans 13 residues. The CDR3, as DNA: TGTGCCAGCAGCTTCGTCAGGGGGGAGACCCAGTACTTC. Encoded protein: CASSFVRGETQYF.

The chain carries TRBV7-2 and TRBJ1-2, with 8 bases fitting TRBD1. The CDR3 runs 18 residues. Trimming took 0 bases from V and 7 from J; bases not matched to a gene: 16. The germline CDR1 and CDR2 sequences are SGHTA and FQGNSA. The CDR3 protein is CASSLAHWTGRGEGGYTF. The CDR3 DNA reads TGTGCCAGCAGCTTAGCCCACTGGACAGGGCGGGGAGAGGGTGGCTACACCTTC.

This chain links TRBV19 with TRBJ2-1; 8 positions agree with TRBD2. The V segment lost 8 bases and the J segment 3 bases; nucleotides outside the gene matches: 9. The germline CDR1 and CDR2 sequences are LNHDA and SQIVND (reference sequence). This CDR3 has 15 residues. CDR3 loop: CASAELAGGYNEQFF. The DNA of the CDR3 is TGTGCCAGTGCAGAACTGGCGGGGGGCTACAATGAGCAGTTCTTC. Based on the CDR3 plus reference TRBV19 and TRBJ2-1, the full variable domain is DGGITQSPKYLFRKEGQNVTLSCEQNLNHDAMYWYRQDPGQGLRLIYYSQIVNDFQKGDIAEGYSVSREKKESFPLTVTSAQKNPTAFYLCASAELAGGYNEQFFGPGTRLTVL.

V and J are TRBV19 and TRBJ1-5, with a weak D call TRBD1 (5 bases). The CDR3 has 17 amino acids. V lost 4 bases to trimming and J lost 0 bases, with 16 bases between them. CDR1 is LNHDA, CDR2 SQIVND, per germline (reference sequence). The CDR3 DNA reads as TGTGCCAGTAGTACGCGGGACGCTCTCTATAGCAATCAGCCCCAGCATTTT. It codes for CASSTRDALYSNQPQHF.

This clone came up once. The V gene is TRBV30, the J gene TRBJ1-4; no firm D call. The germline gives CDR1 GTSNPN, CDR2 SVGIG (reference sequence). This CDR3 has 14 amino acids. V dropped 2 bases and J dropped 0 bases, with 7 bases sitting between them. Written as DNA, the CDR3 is TGTGCCTGGAGTTTAACGGCAACTAATGAAAAACTGTTTTTT. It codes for CAWSLTATNEKLFF. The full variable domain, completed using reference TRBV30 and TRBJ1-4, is SQTIHQWPATLVQPVGSPLSLECTVEGTSNPNLYWYRQAAGRGLQLLFYSVGIGQISSEVPQNLSASRPQDRQFILSSKKLLLSDSGFYLCAWSLTATNEKLFFGSGTQLSVL.

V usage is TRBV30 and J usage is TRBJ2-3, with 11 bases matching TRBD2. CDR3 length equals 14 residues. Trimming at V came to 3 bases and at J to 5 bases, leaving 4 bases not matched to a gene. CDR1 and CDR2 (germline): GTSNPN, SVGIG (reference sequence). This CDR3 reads CAWRGSGRVDTQYF. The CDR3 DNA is TGTGCCTGGAGAGGTAGCGGGAGGGTAGATACGCAGTATTTT.

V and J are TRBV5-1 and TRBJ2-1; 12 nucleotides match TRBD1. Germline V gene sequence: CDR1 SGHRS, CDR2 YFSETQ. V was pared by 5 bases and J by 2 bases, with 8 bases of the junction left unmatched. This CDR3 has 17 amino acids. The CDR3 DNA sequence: TGCGCCAGCAGAGGGGGGGGACAGGGGGCCGCCTACAATGAGCAGTTCTTC. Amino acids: CASRGGGQGAAYNEQFF.

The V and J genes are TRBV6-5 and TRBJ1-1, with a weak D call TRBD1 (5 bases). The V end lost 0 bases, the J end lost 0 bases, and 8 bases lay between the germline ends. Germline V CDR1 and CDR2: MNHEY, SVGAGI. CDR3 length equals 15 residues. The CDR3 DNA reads TGTGCCAGCAGTTACTCTCGACAGATGAACACTGAAGCTTTCTTT. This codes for CASSYSRQMNTEAFF.

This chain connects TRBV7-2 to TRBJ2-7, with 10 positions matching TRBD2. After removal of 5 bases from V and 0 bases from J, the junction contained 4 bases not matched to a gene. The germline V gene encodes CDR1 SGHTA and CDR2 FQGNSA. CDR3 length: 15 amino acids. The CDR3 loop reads CASSASGSPSYEQYF. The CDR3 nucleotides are TGTGCCAGCAGCGCTAGCGGGAGCCCCTCCTACGAGCAGTACTTC.

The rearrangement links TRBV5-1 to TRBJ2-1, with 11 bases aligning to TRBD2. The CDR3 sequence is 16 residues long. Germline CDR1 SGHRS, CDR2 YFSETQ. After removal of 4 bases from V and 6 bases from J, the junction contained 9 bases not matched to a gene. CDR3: CASSARLAGTINEQFF. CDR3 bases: TGCGCCAGCAGCGCTCGACTAGCGGGGACTATCAATGAGCAGTTCTTC.

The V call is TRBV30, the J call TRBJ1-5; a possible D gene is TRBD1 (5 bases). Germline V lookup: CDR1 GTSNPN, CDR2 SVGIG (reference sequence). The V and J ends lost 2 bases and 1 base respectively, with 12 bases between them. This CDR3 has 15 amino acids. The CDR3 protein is CAWSSPGGSNQPQHF. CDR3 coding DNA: TGTGCCTGGAGTAGTCCGGGGGGAAGCAATCAGCCCCAGCATTTT.

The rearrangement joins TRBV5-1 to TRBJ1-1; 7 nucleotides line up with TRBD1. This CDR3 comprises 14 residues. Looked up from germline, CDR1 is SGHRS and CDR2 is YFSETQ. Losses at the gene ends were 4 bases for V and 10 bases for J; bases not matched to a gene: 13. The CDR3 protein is CASSPSRTGGGAFF. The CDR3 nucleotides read TGCGCCAGCAGCCCCTCGAGGACAGGTGGGGGAGCTTTCTTT.

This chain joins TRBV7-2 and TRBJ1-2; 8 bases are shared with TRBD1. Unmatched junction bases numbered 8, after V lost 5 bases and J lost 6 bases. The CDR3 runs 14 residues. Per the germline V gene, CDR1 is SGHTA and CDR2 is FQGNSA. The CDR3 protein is CASSPRQGRDGYTF. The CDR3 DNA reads TGTGCCAGCAGCCCCCGACAGGGGCGGGATGGCTACACCTTC.

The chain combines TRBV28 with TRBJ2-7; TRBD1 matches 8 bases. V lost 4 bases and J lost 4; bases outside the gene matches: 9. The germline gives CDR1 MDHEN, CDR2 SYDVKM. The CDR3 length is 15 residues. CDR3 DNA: TGTGCCAGCAGTTCCGAACTACAGGGGGAGTACGAGCAGTACTTC. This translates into CASSSELQGEYEQYF.